Each of the 25 T cell receptor beta chains below was sequenced from the same sample in a study of T cell responses to AZD1222 COVID-19 vaccine. This table comes from immunoSEQ multiplex PCR, and its TCRdb copy is limited to in-frame clones, with some not included. The table has under 300,000 clones, over 85% seen once. The specimen comprised peripheral blood, sampled on day 0 of AZD1222 vaccination. The receptors come from an adult in good health.

This chain uses TRBV9 with TRBJ1-6; tentative D call: TRBD1 (6 bases). The germline V and J ends were trimmed by 3 bases and 8 bases, with 15 bases remaining between them. Germline values: CDR1 SGDLS, CDR2 YYNGEE. The CDR3 length is 15 residues. The CDR3 loop is CASSAQQGQDSPLHF. The CDR3 nucleotides are TGTGCCAGCAGCGCGCAACAGGGACAAGATTCACCCCTCCACTTT.

J is TRBJ2-7 and V is TRBV7-2; D remains ambiguous. From germline, CDR1 is SGHTA and CDR2 FQGNSA. CDR3 size: 12 residues. V was pared by 1 base and J by 2 bases, with 3 bases between. The CDR3 sequence: CASSLVTYEQYF. The CDR3 coding sequence is TGTGCCAGCAGCTTAGTGACCTACGAGCAGTACTTC.

The chain combines TRBV11-3 with TRBJ2-1, with a weak D call TRBD2 (5 bases). The V gene lost 9 bases and the J gene lost 1 base, with 10 bases spanning the gap. CDR1 is SGHNT and CDR2 is YENEEA in the germline V gene. The CDR3 length is 13 residues. The CDR3, as DNA: TGTGCCAGGTCCCGGGATTCCTACAATGAGCAGTTCTTC. It codes for CARSRDSYNEQFF.

Note on this clone: Distinct nucleotide sequences in the sample also encode this CDR3. The chain employs TRBV20-1 and TRBJ2-1; no firm D call. V was clipped by 2 bases and J by 3 bases, with 2 bases between them. The CDR3 covers 11 residues. Germline V gene sequence: CDR1 DFQATT, CDR2 SNEGSKA (reference sequence). The CDR3 sequence is CSARSYNEQFF. The CDR3 nucleotides are TGCAGTGCTAGAAGCTACAATGAGCAGTTCTTC.

This sequence joins TRBV5-1 and TRBJ1-3; 7 positions match TRBD1. The germline CDR1 and CDR2 sequences are SGHRS and YFSETQ. V trimming: 4 bases; J trimming: 1 base; junction bases outside the gene matches: 2. The CDR3 has 14 residues. The CDR3 DNA reads as TGCGCCAGCAGCGTACAGGGGTCTGGAAACACCATATATTTT. Amino acids: CASSVQGSGNTIYF.

The chain has TRBV15 and TRBJ1-6, with no clear D. The length of the CDR3 is 16 residues. V was trimmed by 5 bases and J by 8 bases, leaving 19 bases between them. CDR1 LNHNV and CDR2 YYDKDF come from the germline V gene (reference sequence). The CDR3 DNA reads TGTGCCACCAGCCCGCGTTGGGCCGGGGTTGATTCACCCCTCCACTTT. Its translation is CATSPRWAGVDSPLHF.

The J gene is TRBJ1-1, the V gene TRBV2; 8 bases are a match to TRBD1. V shed 6 bases, J shed 3 bases, and the junction held 6 bases outside the gene matches. CDR3 size: 14 residues. The germline gives CDR1 SNHLY, CDR2 FYNNEI. The CDR3 DNA reads TGTGCCAGCAGGGACAGGGCAAGGGACACTGAAGCTTTCTTT. The encoded protein is CASRDRARDTEAFF. Drawing the rest from reference TRBV2 and TRBJ1-1, the complete variable domain is EPEVTQTPSHQVTQMGQEVILRCVPISNHLYFYWYRQILGQKVEFLVSFYNNEISEKSEIFDDQFSVERPDGSNFTLKIRSTKLEDSAMYFCASRDRARDTEAFFGQGTRLTVV.

CDR3 residues: CASSEDRGDAGELFF. The DNA of the CDR3 is TGTGCCAGCAGTGAGGACAGGGGCGATGCCGGGGAGCTGTTTTTT. The chain recombines TRBV2 with TRBJ2-2, with 9 bases matching TRBD1. CDR3 length: 15 amino acids. The germline CDR1 and CDR2 sequences are SNHLY and FYNNEI. J gave up 6 bases and V 3 bases, and 5 bases lay outside the gene matches.

This chain joins TRBV6-5 and TRBJ1-2, with unresolved D. V shed 6 bases and J shed 4 bases, with 9 bases lying between them. Per the germline V gene, CDR1 is MNHEY and CDR2 is SVGAGI. This CDR3 has 12 amino acids. Here the CDR3 DNA reads TGTGCCAGCAGGGATCTAAGCTATGGCTACACCTTC. This sequence encodes CASRDLSYGYTF.

The chain joins TRBV29-1 to TRBJ2-7; D is ambiguous. This CDR3 region has 11 residues. Germline V gene sequence: CDR1 SQVTM, CDR2 ANQGSEA. With 5 bases removed from V and 3 bases from J, the gap between germline ends came to 8 bases. In nucleotides, the CDR3 is TGCAGCGTTCAAGGAGACTACGAGCAGTACTTC. It specifies CSVQGDYEQYF.

The chain joins TRBV28 to TRBJ2-7, with D possibly TRBD1 on 6 matching bases. This CDR3 is built from 17 residues. V was cut by 2 bases and J by 6 bases, with 23 bases left in between. CDR1 MDHEN and CDR2 SYDVKM come from the germline V gene. The chain's CDR3 is CASSLSWLVGVGGEQYF. The CDR3 DNA sequence: TGTGCCAGCAGTTTAAGCTGGCTTGTAGGGGTAGGGGGCGAGCAGTACTTC.

The chain links TRBV7-9 to TRBJ1-1, with TRBD1 matching over 9 bases. The CDR3 length is 15 residues. The V and J ends lost 5 bases and 2 bases, in that order; junction bases with no gene match: 6. Germline V gene sequence: CDR1 SEHNR, CDR2 FQNEAQ (reference sequence). CDR3 nucleotide sequence: TGTGCCAGCAGCCCAAGACAGGGGGATAACACTGAAGCTTTCTTT. Translation gives CASSPRQGDNTEAFF.

With regard to this clone: The sample holds other DNA sequences that translate to the same CDR3. The gene calls are TRBV28 and TRBJ2-7; D gene uncertain. Germline CDR1 and CDR2: MDHEN and SYDVKM. The V end was cut by 4 bases, the J end by 3 bases, with 4 bases between. There are 11 residues in the CDR3. The CDR3 DNA is TGTGCCAGCAGTTGGGGCTACGAGCAGTACTTC. It encodes CASSWGYEQYF.

The V call is TRBV7-2, the J call TRBJ1-1; D is undetermined. Trimming stripped 3 bases from V and 0 bases from J, with 5 bases between. This CDR3 has 13 amino acids. CDR1 and CDR2 (germline): SGHTA, FQGNSA. CDR3 nucleotide sequence: TGTGCCAGCAGCTTTACAGTGAACACTGAAGCTTTCTTT. Protein product: CASSFTVNTEAFF.

J is TRBJ1-2 and V is TRBV4-1, with D uncertain. The CDR3 is made up of 11 amino acids. Trimming pared 8 bases from V and 4 bases from J, leaving 8 bases between. CDR1 and CDR2 from the germline V gene are MGHRA and YSYEKL. CDR3 amino acids: CASGPGYGYTF. Here the CDR3 DNA reads TGCGCCAGCGGGCCAGGCTATGGCTACACCTTC.

On this clone itself: In the same sample, other DNA sequences code for this CDR3. The chain uses TRBV12-3 or TRBV12-4 and TRBJ1-2; 7 bases line up with TRBD1. V lost 5 bases to trimming and J lost 7 bases; unmatched junction nucleotides: 1. The CDR3 has 11 amino acids. CDR3 nucleotides: TGTGCCAGCAGTCCAGGGGGTGGCTACACCTTC. It specifies CASSPGGGYTF.

V usage is TRBV2 and J usage is TRBJ1-1; no clear D. Deletions cut 9 bases from V and 4 bases from J, with 15 bases between. Germline V gene lookup returns CDR1 SNHLY and CDR2 FYNNEI. This CDR3 is built from 13 residues. The CDR3 here is CARGRAYGTEAFF. In DNA, the CDR3 is TGTGCCAGAGGGAGGGCTTACGGCACTGAAGCTTTCTTT.

V is TRBV18 and J is TRBJ2-2, with D tentatively TRBD1 (5 bases). This CDR3 region has 16 residues. The germline V gene encodes CDR1 KGHSH and CDR2 LQKENI. V lost 6 bases and J lost 4, with 18 bases in between. The CDR3 DNA reads as TGTGCCAGCTCGCCCCCCTCCCGGACAATCACCGGGGAGCTGTTTTTT. Its protein is CASSPPSRTITGELFF. Full variable domain (remainder filled in from reference TRBV18 and TRBJ2-2): NAGVMQNPRHLVRRRGQEARLRCSPMKGHSHVYWYRQLPEEGLKFMVYLQKENIIDESGMPKERFSAEFPKEGPSILRIQQVVRGDSAAYFCASSPPSRTITGELFFGEGSRLTVL.

The chain employs TRBV5-4 and TRBJ2-7; a weak D match, TRBD2 (7 bases). Trimming stripped 4 bases from V and 0 bases from J, with 17 bases between. The CDR3 contains 16 residues. The germline V gene has CDR1 SGHNT and CDR2 YYREEE (reference sequence). The CDR3 region is CASSPTGSGNSYEQYF. CDR3 bases: TGTGCCAGCAGCCCCACAGGGAGCGGGAACTCCTACGAGCAGTACTTC.

J is TRBJ1-6 and V is TRBV28; 9 bases map to TRBD1. The CDR3 runs 15 residues. The germline V gene has CDR1 MDHEN and CDR2 SYDVKM. After removal of 4 bases from V and 9 bases from J, the junction contained 7 bases not matched to a gene. CDR3 region: CASSSGQGNASPLHF. Here the CDR3 DNA reads TGTGCCAGCAGTTCGGGACAGGGAAATGCTTCACCCCTCCACTTT. Together with reference TRBV28 and TRBJ1-6, the CDR3 gives the full variable domain: DVKVTQSSRYLVKRTGEKVFLECVQDMDHENMFWYRQDPGLGLRLIYFSYDVKMKEKGDIPEGYSVSREKKERFSLILESASTNQTSMYLCASSSGQGNASPLHFGNGTRLTVT.

The rearrangement uses TRBV6-5 and TRBJ2-7; 9 bases match TRBD2. The CDR3 covers 15 residues. V lost 2 bases, J lost 3 bases, and 5 bases stayed unmatched. Germline V gene data show CDR1 as MNHEY and CDR2 as SVGAGI. The CDR3 sequence is CASSYSSGGIYEQYF. The DNA for the CDR3 is TGTGCCAGCAGTTACAGCAGCGGGGGGATCTACGAGCAGTACTTC.

About this clone itself: At one of its ends the junction is not consistent with the germline gene, which may arise from a read error. V is TRBV20-1 and J is TRBJ2-7; D gene unclear. Germline V gene data show CDR1 as DFQATT and CDR2 as SNEGSKA (reference sequence). The CDR3 totals 10 residues. The CDR3 here is CSASLSEHPF. CDR3 bases: TGCAGTGCTAGCCTTTCCGAGCACCCATTC.

This chain uses TRBV7-2 with TRBJ1-1; D remains ambiguous. V lost 5 bases and J lost 0, with 13 bases in between. This CDR3 spans 15 amino acids. CDR1 SGHTA and CDR2 FQGNSA come from the germline V gene. CDR3 amino acids: CASSPDGFMNTEAFF. CDR3 bases: TGTGCCAGCAGCCCAGACGGATTCATGAACACTGAAGCTTTCTTT.

The chain links TRBV4-1 to TRBJ1-3; unclear D gene. The germline gives CDR1 MGHRA, CDR2 YSYEKL. The germline V and J ends were trimmed by 4 bases and 0 bases, with 10 bases remaining between them. This CDR3 is 15 amino acids long. The CDR3 is CASSRLLVSGNTIYF. Written as DNA, the CDR3 is TGCGCCAGCAGCCGCCTTCTAGTCTCTGGAAACACCATATATTTT.

This chain joins TRBV7-6 and TRBJ1-1; D call uncertain. Deletions cut 2 bases from V and 3 bases from J, with 7 bases between. The CDR3 length is 13 residues. Germline CDR1 SGHVS, CDR2 FNYEAQ. The CDR3: CASSLSRDTEAFF. CDR3 in DNA: TGTGCCAGCAGCTTATCAAGGGACACTGAAGCTTTCTTT.